One and the same sample provided the 18 T cell receptor beta chains below, sequenced in a study of human T cells and chemical hapten exposure. TCRdb itself ran the RACE reads through MiXCR, one entry per CDR3 protein. This table has more than 90,000 distinct CDR3 sequences, about 10% appearing once. Time point given: patch test 1, 2 weeks after DPC sensitization. Treatment specified: therapeutic diphenylcyclopropenone sensitization with weekly scalp DPC. This specimen was whole blood, taken in connection with sensitization to the hapten diphenylcyclopropenone (DPC). The receptor set was obtained from a man in his forties with alopecia areata. Some clones in this sample may be carry-over from other donors' samples.

This rearrangement joins TRBV7-8 to TRBJ2-3; D may be TRBD1 (5 bases). CDR1 is SGHVS and CDR2 is FQNEAQ in the germline V gene. V gave up 5 bases and J gave up 2 bases, with 11 bases separating them. The CDR3 sequence is 14 residues long. The CDR3 DNA sequence: TGTGCCAGCAGCGGTCGACAGTTCACAGATACGCAGTATTTT. This codes for CASSGRQFTDTQYF.

The chain joins TRBV5-4 to TRBJ1-1; TRBD1 is a possible D gene (5 bases). The germline V gene has CDR1 SGHNT and CDR2 YYREEE (reference sequence). Trimming removed 4 bases from V and 2 bases from J, with 15 bases in between. The CDR3 is 15 amino acids. The CDR3 reads CASSRNTGANTEAFF. In DNA, the CDR3 is TGTGCCAGCAGCAGAAATACAGGAGCAAACACTGAAGCTTTCTTT.

This clonotype was counted a few times. The chain couples TRBV9 to TRBJ2-5; perhaps TRBD1 as D (5 bases). V was pared by 0 bases and J by 1 base, with 10 bases between. CDR1 is SGDLS and CDR2 is YYNGEE in the germline V gene. The CDR3 is 15 amino acids. CDR3 protein: CASSVEGRTQETQYF. DNA of the CDR3: TGTGCCAGCAGCGTAGAGGGGCGGACCCAAGAGACCCAGTACTTC.

This clonotype was found many times. V gene TRBV14 combines with J gene TRBJ2-3; D is unclear. Per germline, CDR1 SGHDN and CDR2 FVKESK. CDR3 size: 13 residues. Trimming removed 4 bases from V and 6 bases from J, with 11 bases in between. CDR3 nucleotides: TGTGCCAGCAGCCCCATATTAACGGATACGCAGTATTTT. Translated, it gives CASSPILTDTQYF.

The table lists this clonotype with a few counts. The rearrangement uses TRBV5-1 and TRBJ2-5, with 10 nucleotides matching TRBD1. V trimming: 4 bases; J trimming: 5 bases; junction bases outside the gene matches: 5. The CDR3 spans 14 residues. Germline V lookup: CDR1 SGHRS, CDR2 YFSETQ. In nucleotides, the CDR3 is TGCGCCAGCAGCGGCGGACAGGGGGAGGAGACCCAGTACTTC. Translated: CASSGGQGEETQYF.

The gene calls are TRBV10-3 and TRBJ2-7; TRBD2 aligns across 7 bases. The germline V gene has CDR1 ENHRY and CDR2 SYGVKD. The CDR3 is 18 residues long. J was trimmed by 5 bases and V by 2 bases; bases with no gene match: 18. CDR3 residues: CAISEHTRGGSGAHEQYF. The CDR3 DNA reads TGTGCCATCAGTGAGCACACGAGGGGCGGGAGTGGGGCACACGAGCAGTACTTC.

The chain has TRBV20-1 and TRBJ2-1; 11 bases fit TRBD2. The germline V gene has CDR1 DFQATT and CDR2 SNEGSKA (reference sequence). There are 14 residues in the CDR3. V shed 6 bases and J 4 bases; nucleotides not matched to a gene: 5. The DNA for the CDR3 is TGCAGTGCCAGGACTAGCGGGCAATACAATGAGCAGTTCTTC. Amino acid sequence: CSARTSGQYNEQFF.

This clonotype has only a few counts. The chain is built from TRBV6-2 or TRBV6-3 and TRBJ2-6; D gene ambiguous. Germline V CDR1 and CDR2: MNHEY, SVGEGT. Trimming took 2 bases from V and 0 from J, leaving 2 bases between them. The CDR3 runs to 14 residues. CDR3 loop: CASSYDSGANVLTF. CDR3 DNA: TGTGCCAGCAGTTACGACTCTGGGGCCAACGTCCTGACTTTC.

This clonotype was seen at least ten times. CDR3 loop: CSVVLADWDTDTQYF. CDR3 in DNA: TGCAGTGTTGTGCTAGCGGATTGGGACACAGATACGCAGTATTTT. J is TRBJ2-3 and V is TRBV20-1; 7 bases are a match to TRBD2. The CDR3 contains 15 residues. Trimming took 7 bases from V and 2 from J; bases not matched to a gene: 12. The V gene's germline CDR1 is DFQATT and CDR2 SNEGSKA (reference sequence).

The chain couples TRBV20-1 to TRBJ1-5; D is perhaps TRBD1 (5 bases). This CDR3 region has 15 residues. Trimming stripped 0 bases from V and 6 bases from J, with 15 bases between. Germline CDR1 and CDR2: DFQATT and SNEGSKA (reference sequence). CDR3 in DNA: TGCAGTGCTAGAGACCCTCAGGACAAAAGTCAGCCCCAGCATTTT. Protein product: CSARDPQDKSQPQHF.

V usage is TRBV6-5 and J usage is TRBJ2-7, with TRBD1 identical over 9 bases. The CDR3 contains 14 residues. Germline values: CDR1 MNHEY, CDR2 SVGAGI. The CDR3 region has the DNA TGTGCCAGCAGTCACTCGGACAGGGGCTACGAGCAGTACGTC. Its translation: CASSHSDRGYEQYV.

This clonotype turned up a few times. In DNA form, the CDR3 reads TGTGCCAGCAGCCGGACTAGCGGGAGAAGCGGTCAAGAGACCCAGTACTTC. It translates to CASSRTSGRSGQETQYF. The chain employs TRBV14 and TRBJ2-5, with TRBD2 matching over 13 bases. This CDR3 is built from 17 residues. Germline CDR1 SGHDN, CDR2 FVKESK. After removal of 4 bases from V and 2 bases from J, the junction contained 7 bases not matched to a gene.

This clonotype was counted a few times. The chain joins TRBV7-2 to TRBJ2-7; 13 nucleotides agree with TRBD2. The trim removed 5 bases at V and 3 bases at J, leaving 4 bases unmatched. Germline V gene lookup returns CDR1 SGHTA and CDR2 FQGNSA. This CDR3 is built from 15 residues. CDR3 sequence: CASSNGLAGDYEQYV. CDR3 coding DNA: TGTGCCAGCAGCAATGGACTAGCGGGGGACTACGAGCAGTACGTC.

This chain links TRBV29-1 with TRBJ1-5, with D unresolved. Germline CDR1 and CDR2: SQVTM and ANQGSEA. V gave up 4 bases and J gave up 0 bases, with 7 bases separating them. The CDR3 is 13 residues long. DNA of the CDR3: TGCAGCGTTGGAAGGGATAGCAATCAGCCCCAGCATTTT. It specifies CSVGRDSNQPQHF.

This clonotype appeared a few times. The J gene is TRBJ2-7, the V gene TRBV12-3 or TRBV12-4; 12 nucleotides line up with TRBD2. This CDR3 contains 15 residues. After removal of 5 bases from V and 3 bases from J, the junction contained 5 bases not matched to a gene. Here the CDR3 reads CASSPGLAGIYEQYV. The DNA for the CDR3 is TGTGCCAGCAGTCCCGGACTAGCGGGAATCTACGAGCAGTACGTC.

The chain has TRBV7-9 and TRBJ2-5; D perhaps matches TRBD2 (6 bases). Germline V lookup: CDR1 SEHNR, CDR2 FQNEAQ (reference sequence). V was pared by 1 base and J by 4 bases, with 19 bases between. The CDR3 has 17 amino acids. CDR3 sequence reads: CASSLGPPGGIRETQYF. CDR3 DNA: TGTGCCAGCAGCTTAGGTCCCCCTGGCGGGATTCGAGAGACCCAGTACTTC.

This clonotype was counted between two and nine times. The chain joins TRBV12-3 or TRBV12-4 to TRBJ2-3, with TRBD2 matching 10 bases. The CDR3 runs 17 residues. Unmatched junction bases numbered 10, after V lost 6 bases and J lost 1 base. This chain's CDR3 is CASRPTLAGEGTDTQYF. DNA for the CDR3: TGTGCCAGCAGGCCTACCCTAGCGGGAGAGGGCACAGATACGCAGTATTTT.

This clonotype was counted between two and nine times. The chain combines TRBV14 with TRBJ1-5; 8 bases agree with TRBD1. The length of the CDR3 is 12 residues. Germline CDR1 reads SGHDN; CDR2 reads FVKESK. The trim removed 9 bases at V and 7 bases at J, leaving 5 bases unmatched. CDR3 amino acids: CARTRGQQPQHF. The CDR3 region has the DNA TGTGCCAGAACCAGGGGGCAACAGCCCCAGCATTTT. The complete variable domain, with remaining parts taken from reference TRBV14 and TRBJ1-5, reads EAGVTQFPSHSVIEKGQTVTLRCDPISGHDNLYWYRRVMGKEIKFLLHFVKESKQDESGMPNNRFLAERTGGTYSTLKVQPAELEDSGVYFCARTRGQQPQHFGDGTRLSIL.